This paragraph reports one TCR beta chain. The data are from a study of human T cells and chemical hapten exposure. Whole-study context: The sensitizer, 2% DPC, was used on approximately 2 cm by approximately 2 cm of upper inner arm skin. Recorded diagnoses among the mostly female patients were alopecia areata, totalis or universalis. Small differences in pooled library volume mainly drove the variation in TCR yields per sample.

Via MiXCR, TCRdb re-called the RACE reads, giving one row per CDR3 protein. The sample holds about 89,000 distinct CDR3 sequences, under 15% seen once. Time point defined: patch test 3, about 24 weeks after DPC sensitization. The treatment here: therapeutic diphenylcyclopropenone sensitization with weekly scalp DPC. Alopecia patients, 18 to 70 years old and DPC-suitable, served as donors. V lost 2 bases and J 9 bases, leaving 11 bases between the germline ends. This CDR3 spans 13 amino acids. Germline V gene lookup returns CDR1 MNHNS and CDR2 SASEGT. Sequenced here: whole blood, sampled in connection with sensitization to the hapten diphenylcyclopropenone (DPC). The chain employs TRBV6-1 and TRBJ2-1; perhaps TRBD2 as D (5 bases). The TCR sequence derives from a woman in her 50s with alopecia areata. Some clones in this sample may be carry-over from other donors' samples. The DNA for the CDR3 is TGTGCCAGCAGTGAAATTGGAGCGGTTGAGCAGTTCTTC. This codes for CASSEIGAVEQFF.